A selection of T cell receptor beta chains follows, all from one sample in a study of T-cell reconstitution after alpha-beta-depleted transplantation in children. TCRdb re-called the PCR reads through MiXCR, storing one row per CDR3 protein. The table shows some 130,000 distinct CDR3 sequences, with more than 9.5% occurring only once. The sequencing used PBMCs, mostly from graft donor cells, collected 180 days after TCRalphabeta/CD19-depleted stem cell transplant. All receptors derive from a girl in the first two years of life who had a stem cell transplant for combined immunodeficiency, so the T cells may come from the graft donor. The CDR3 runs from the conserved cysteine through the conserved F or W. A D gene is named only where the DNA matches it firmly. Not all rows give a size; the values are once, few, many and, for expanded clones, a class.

CDR3 DNA: TGTGCCATCGCTGAGGGCGGGAGCAGCACAGATACGCAGTATTTT; CDR3 protein: CAIAEGGSSTDTQYF; D gene: TRBD2; V gene: TRBV10-3; J gene: TRBJ2-3; CDR3 length: 15; clone size: NA
CDR3 DNA: TGTGCCAGCAGTTTACATCCGGGAGGCTTCACCGGGGAGCTGTTTTTT; CDR3 protein: CASSLHPGGFTGELFF; D gene: TRBD2; V gene: TRBV12-3/TRBV12-4; J gene: TRBJ2-2; CDR3 length: 16; clone size: NA
CDR3 DNA: TGCAGTGCGCGTGGGACATGGTATTATGGCTACACCTTC; CDR3 protein: CSARGTWYYGYTF; D gene: NA; V gene: TRBV20-1; J gene: TRBJ1-2; CDR3 length: 13; clone size: many
CDR3 DNA: TGCAGTGTTTGGCATTACCAAGAGACCCAGTACTTC; CDR3 protein: CSVWHYQETQYF; D gene: NA; V gene: TRBV20-1; J gene: TRBJ2-5; CDR3 length: 12; clone size: many
CDR3 DNA: TGCGCCAGCAGCTTGGGGACAGGGGTCAATCAGCCCCAGCATTTT; CDR3 protein: CASSLGTGVNQPQHF; D gene: TRBD1; V gene: TRBV5-1; J gene: TRBJ1-5; CDR3 length: 15; clone size: NA
CDR3 DNA: TGTGCCACCTCACTAGCGGGGGATTTTCGGGGGCAGTTCTTC; CDR3 protein: CATSLAGDFRGQFF; D gene: TRBD2; V gene: TRBV27; J gene: TRBJ2-1; CDR3 length: 14; clone size: NA
CDR3 DNA: TGCAGTGGCCTTAGCGGGGTAGAGACCCAGTACTTC; CDR3 protein: CSGLSGVETQYF; D gene: TRBD2; V gene: TRBV20-1; J gene: TRBJ2-5; CDR3 length: 12; clone size: many
CDR3 DNA: TGCGCCAGCAGCTTGGAGGCGGGGGCCAGACACAATGAGCAGTTCTTC; CDR3 protein: CASSLEAGARHNEQFF; D gene: NA; V gene: TRBV5-1; J gene: TRBJ2-1; CDR3 length: 16; clone size: many
CDR3 DNA: TGTGCCAGCAGCCTATTAGGTGGGGAAACCGGGGAGCTGTTTTTT; CDR3 protein: CASSLLGGETGELFF; D gene: NA; V gene: TRBV7-3; J gene: TRBJ2-2; CDR3 length: 15; clone size: NA
CDR3 DNA: TGTGCCAGCAGCTCACACTTCGCTCAGGGGGCGGACACCGGGGAGCTGTTTTTT; CDR3 protein: CASSSHFAQGADTGELFF; D gene: TRBD1; V gene: TRBV7-3; J gene: TRBJ2-2; CDR3 length: 18; clone size: NA
CDR3 DNA: TGTGCCAGCTCCCCCCCGGGACAGGGGATTTACGAGCAGTACTTC; CDR3 protein: CASSPPGQGIYEQYF; D gene: TRBD1; V gene: TRBV18; J gene: TRBJ2-7; CDR3 length: 15; clone size: few
CDR3 DNA: TGCGCCAGCAGCGCCCCTGGGGCGGGAGGATCCTCCTACAATGAGCAGTTCTTC; CDR3 protein: CASSAPGAGGSSYNEQFF; D gene: TRBD2; V gene: TRBV5-1; J gene: TRBJ2-1; CDR3 length: 18; clone size: NA
CDR3 DNA: TGTGCCAGCAGCGTACTAGCGGGGGGGTTCAATGAGCAGTTCTTC; CDR3 protein: CASSVLAGGFNEQFF; D gene: TRBD2; V gene: TRBV6-2/TRBV6-3; J gene: TRBJ2-1; CDR3 length: 15; clone size: NA
CDR3 DNA: TGTGCCAGCAGTTACCCTATAACAGGGAATAGCAATCAGCCCCAGCATTTT; CDR3 protein: CASSYPITGNSNQPQHF; D gene: NA; V gene: TRBV6-5; J gene: TRBJ1-5; CDR3 length: 17; clone size: many
CDR3 DNA: TGTGCCAGCAGTTCGGGACAGAGCAATCAGCCCCAGCATTTT; CDR3 protein: CASSSGQSNQPQHF; D gene: TRBD1; V gene: TRBV12-3/TRBV12-4; J gene: TRBJ1-5; CDR3 length: 14; clone size: few
CDR3 DNA: TGTGCCAGCAGTTTGCCCCGGGAAGATACGCAGTATTTT; CDR3 protein: CASSLPREDTQYF; D gene: NA; V gene: TRBV6-2/TRBV6-3; J gene: TRBJ2-3; CDR3 length: 13; clone size: few
CDR3 DNA: TGTGCCAGCAGTTTAGGGGACAGGGGCCTCACCCTCCACTTT; CDR3 protein: CASSLGDRGLTLHF; D gene: TRBD1; V gene: TRBV12-3/TRBV12-4; J gene: TRBJ1-6; CDR3 length: 14; clone size: few
CDR3 DNA: TGCAGTGCTAGATCAGGGGGTTGGCCTGGAAACACCATATATTTT; CDR3 protein: CSARSGGWPGNTIYF; D gene: TRBD1; V gene: TRBV20-1; J gene: TRBJ1-3; CDR3 length: 15; clone size: few
CDR3 DNA: TGTGCCAGCAGCTCGAACCGGGGGGCCATACAAGAGACCCAGTACTTC; CDR3 protein: CASSSNRGAIQETQYF; D gene: NA; V gene: TRBV5-4; J gene: TRBJ2-5; CDR3 length: 16; clone size: NA
CDR3 DNA: TGTGCCAGCTCACCGGGTCAAGGGGTCGATACGCGGTATTTT; CDR3 protein: CASSPGQGVDTRYF; D gene: NA; V gene: TRBV18; J gene: TRBJ2-3; CDR3 length: 14; clone size: NA
CDR3 DNA: TGTGCCAGCAGTTTACAGGCGGCCACAGATACGCAGTATTTT; CDR3 protein: CASSLQAATDTQYF; D gene: NA; V gene: TRBV12-3/TRBV12-4; J gene: TRBJ2-3; CDR3 length: 14; clone size: NA
CDR3 DNA: TGTGCCAGCAGCCAAGCAGGGAATCAGCCCCAGCATTTT; CDR3 protein: CASSQAGNQPQHF; D gene: NA; V gene: TRBV3-1; J gene: TRBJ1-5; CDR3 length: 13; clone size: NA
CDR3 DNA: TGCGCCAGCAGCCAAGACCTCGGCTGGGGGGCTAACTATGGCTACACCTTC; CDR3 protein: CASSQDLGWGANYGYTF; D gene: NA; V gene: TRBV4-3; J gene: TRBJ1-2; CDR3 length: 17; clone size: NA
CDR3 DNA: TGCGCCAGCAGCCAAGACCGGGATGAGCAGTTCTTC; CDR3 protein: CASSQDRDEQFF; D gene: NA; V gene: TRBV4-1; J gene: TRBJ2-1; CDR3 length: 12; clone size: NA
CDR3 DNA: TGTGCCAGCAGTCGGGACAGAGACGAGGAGACCCAGTACTTC; CDR3 protein: CASSRDRDEETQYF; D gene: TRBD1; V gene: TRBV6-1; J gene: TRBJ2-5; CDR3 length: 14; clone size: few
CDR3 DNA: TGCAGTGCTAGAGATCTCCACTCGGGACAGATTCATAGCAATCAGCCCCAGCATTTT; CDR3 protein: CSARDLHSGQIHSNQPQHF; D gene: TRBD1; V gene: TRBV20-1; J gene: TRBJ1-5; CDR3 length: 19; clone size: few
CDR3 DNA: TGTGCCACAATAGCGGGGGGCGTAACAGATACGCAGTATTTT; CDR3 protein: CATIAGGVTDTQYF; D gene: TRBD2; V gene: TRBV12-3/TRBV12-4; J gene: TRBJ2-3; CDR3 length: 14; clone size: NA
CDR3 DNA: TGCAGCGTCCCGCCTGGCCACGAGCAGTACTTC; CDR3 protein: CSVPPGHEQYF; D gene: NA; V gene: TRBV29-1; J gene: TRBJ2-7; CDR3 length: 11; clone size: few
CDR3 DNA: TGCACCCTACAGGACGTCTACAATGAGCAGTTCTTC; CDR3 protein: CTLQDVYNEQFF; D gene: NA; V gene: TRBV20-1; J gene: TRBJ2-1; CDR3 length: 12; clone size: few
CDR3 DNA: TGTGCCAGCAGCAGAGACAAATCCTACGAGCAGTACTTC; CDR3 protein: CASSRDKSYEQYF; D gene: NA; V gene: TRBV7-6; J gene: TRBJ2-7; CDR3 length: 13; clone size: few
CDR3 DNA: TGTGCCAGCAGCGTAGCGACAGATACGCAGTATTTT; CDR3 protein: CASSVATDTQYF; D gene: NA; V gene: TRBV9; J gene: TRBJ2-3; CDR3 length: 12; clone size: NA
CDR3 DNA: TGTGCCAGCAGCTTTAGTCCCTACACTGAAGCTTTCTTT; CDR3 protein: CASSFSPYTEAFF; D gene: NA; V gene: TRBV11-2; J gene: TRBJ1-1; CDR3 length: 13; clone size: NA
CDR3 DNA: TGTGCCAGCAGCAAAGGTGACAGCTTTACCTACGAGCAGTACTTC; CDR3 protein: CASSKGDSFTYEQYF; D gene: NA; V gene: TRBV21-1; J gene: TRBJ2-7; CDR3 length: 15; clone size: NA
CDR3 DNA: TGCGCCAGCAGCCAAGAACAGGAACTCTCCTACGAGCAGTACTTC; CDR3 protein: CASSQEQELSYEQYF; D gene: NA; V gene: TRBV4-3; J gene: TRBJ2-7; CDR3 length: 15; clone size: few
CDR3 DNA: TGTGCCATCAGTGAGTCCGGCACTAGCGGGGGGGCACACAATGAGCAGTTCTTC; CDR3 protein: CAISESGTSGGAHNEQFF; D gene: TRBD2; V gene: TRBV10-3; J gene: TRBJ2-1; CDR3 length: 18; clone size: few
CDR3 DNA: TGTGCCAGCAGCCCCTGGGCAGGGGGATTGTACGAGCAGTACTTC; CDR3 protein: CASSPWAGGLYEQYF; D gene: TRBD1; V gene: TRBV12-3/TRBV12-4; J gene: TRBJ2-7; CDR3 length: 15; clone size: few
CDR3 DNA: TGTGCCAGCAGCCAAGCAACTAGCGGGAGTTCCGAGCAGTACTTC; CDR3 protein: CASSQATSGSSEQYF; D gene: TRBD2; V gene: TRBV3-1; J gene: TRBJ2-7; CDR3 length: 15; clone size: few
CDR3 DNA: TGCAGTGCTAGAGATAGCGGGAGATCTTACGAGCAGTACTTC; CDR3 protein: CSARDSGRSYEQYF; D gene: TRBD2; V gene: TRBV20-1; J gene: TRBJ2-7; CDR3 length: 14; clone size: few
CDR3 DNA: TGTGCCAGCGGTGGGGGGGGATCACCCCTCCACTTT; CDR3 protein: CASGGGGSPLHF; D gene: NA; V gene: TRBV6-5; J gene: TRBJ1-6; CDR3 length: 12; clone size: NA
CDR3 DNA: TGTGCCAGCAGCTGGGACTACCAAAACACAGATACGCAGTATTTT; CDR3 protein: CASSWDYQNTDTQYF; D gene: TRBD2; V gene: TRBV5-4; J gene: TRBJ2-3; CDR3 length: 15; clone size: many
CDR3 DNA: TGCAGTGCTAGAATTGACCGGGTGGATTCACCCCTCCACTTT; CDR3 protein: CSARIDRVDSPLHF; D gene: NA; V gene: TRBV20-1; J gene: TRBJ1-6; CDR3 length: 14; clone size: few
CDR3 DNA: TGTGCCAGCACCCAAACCAAACGGATTTACGAGCAGTACTTC; CDR3 protein: CASTQTKRIYEQYF; D gene: NA; V gene: TRBV21-1; J gene: TRBJ2-7; CDR3 length: 14; clone size: few
CDR3 DNA: TGCAGTGGAAAGCGGGGGGGGGCAGATACGCAGTATTTT; CDR3 protein: CSGKRGGADTQYF; D gene: TRBD2; V gene: TRBV20-1; J gene: TRBJ2-3; CDR3 length: 13; clone size: NA
CDR3 DNA: TGCAGTGCTAGAGACCGGGGGGGGACAGTGGGCTATGGCTACACCTTC; CDR3 protein: CSARDRGGTVGYGYTF; D gene: TRBD1; V gene: TRBV20-1; J gene: TRBJ1-2; CDR3 length: 16; clone size: few
CDR3 DNA: TGCAGTGCTAGAGATGAGGACCTTTACACTGAAGCTTTCTTT; CDR3 protein: CSARDEDLYTEAFF; D gene: NA; V gene: TRBV20-1; J gene: TRBJ1-1; CDR3 length: 14; clone size: NA
CDR3 DNA: TGTGCCAGCAGCTTCTCGGGGAGTCCAGGGAAAAGGAACAATCAGCCCCAGCATTTT; CDR3 protein: CASSFSGSPGKRNNQPQHF; D gene: NA; V gene: TRBV11-1; J gene: TRBJ1-5; CDR3 length: 19; clone size: NA
CDR3 DNA: TGTGCCAGCAGTTTTTGGGGAAGGAGTTCCTACGAGCAGTACTTC; CDR3 protein: CASSFWGRSSYEQYF; D gene: NA; V gene: TRBV12-3/TRBV12-4; J gene: TRBJ2-7; CDR3 length: 15; clone size: many
CDR3 DNA: TGTGCCAGCAGCTTACGGCGACTGGGCGGGGGGAAAGACAATGAGCAGTTCTTC; CDR3 protein: CASSLRRLGGGKDNEQFF; D gene: TRBD2; V gene: TRBV11-1; J gene: TRBJ2-1; CDR3 length: 18; clone size: few
CDR3 DNA: TGCAGCGCCCGACAGCCGAACACTGAAGCTTTCTTT; CDR3 protein: CSARQPNTEAFF; D gene: NA; V gene: TRBV29-1; J gene: TRBJ1-1; CDR3 length: 12; clone size: few
CDR3 DNA: TGCAGTGCCCGACTAGCGGGAGTAGCGTTTGACGAGCAGTACTTC; CDR3 protein: CSARLAGVAFDEQYF; D gene: TRBD2; V gene: TRBV20-1; J gene: TRBJ2-7; CDR3 length: 15; clone size: NA
CDR3 DNA: TGTGCCAGCAGTTACGGGCCAGGCTATGGCTACACCTTC; CDR3 protein: CASSYGPGYGYTF; D gene: NA; V gene: TRBV6-5; J gene: TRBJ1-2; CDR3 length: 13; clone size: few
CDR3 DNA: TGTGCCAGCAGTGTCGGGGCCGGAAATGAGCAGTTCTTC; CDR3 protein: CASSVGAGNEQFF; D gene: NA; V gene: TRBV25-1; J gene: TRBJ2-1; CDR3 length: 13; clone size: few
CDR3 DNA: TGCAGCGTCCCCGGGCAGAGCTCCTACGAGCAGTACTTC; CDR3 protein: CSVPGQSSYEQYF; D gene: NA; V gene: TRBV29-1; J gene: TRBJ2-7; CDR3 length: 13; clone size: NA
CDR3 DNA: TGTGCCAGCAGCTTAGTTCCTGGGACAGGGAAGGGCAAAAACATTCAGTACTTC; CDR3 protein: CASSLVPGTGKGKNIQYF; D gene: TRBD1; V gene: TRBV11-2; J gene: TRBJ2-4; CDR3 length: 18; clone size: NA
CDR3 DNA: TGTGCCAGCAGCGTACGGGGTTCTAGCGGAAACTCCTACAATGAGCAGTTCTTC; CDR3 protein: CASSVRGSSGNSYNEQFF; D gene: TRBD2; V gene: TRBV9; J gene: TRBJ2-1; CDR3 length: 18; clone size: many
CDR3 DNA: TGTGCCAGCAGCTCGACAGGGCACTCTGGAAACACCATATATTTT; CDR3 protein: CASSSTGHSGNTIYF; D gene: TRBD1; V gene: TRBV11-1; J gene: TRBJ1-3; CDR3 length: 15; clone size: NA
CDR3 DNA: TGTGCCAGCAGCCTCGGACAGGGGGATCCGCGCTCCTACGAGCAGTACTTC; CDR3 protein: CASSLGQGDPRSYEQYF; D gene: TRBD1; V gene: TRBV6-1; J gene: TRBJ2-7; CDR3 length: 17; clone size: NA
CDR3 DNA: TGCGCCAGCAGCCCCAAGCGGGCCTCCTACAATGAGCAGTTCTTC; CDR3 protein: CASSPKRASYNEQFF; D gene: NA; V gene: TRBV5-1; J gene: TRBJ2-1; CDR3 length: 15; clone size: NA